This T cell receptor beta chain was found in a study of blood T cell repertoires in COVID-19. Study summary: Whether acute or convalescent, the COVID-19 samples came from the United States, Italy and Spain.

Per the original methods: Nucleated cell number was recorded as an estimate derived from reference gene primer amplification. Repertoires were generated with immunoSEQ multiplex PCR, while TCRdb's copy carries only in-frame clones and drops some. For V, J and clone size, that table is used; D and trimming come from the DNA. Of about 57,000 clones detected, about 90% appear once; the ten largest clones hold less than 5.5%. V shed 1 base and J 1 base; nucleotides not matched to a gene: 6. The CDR3 is 17 amino acids. CDR1 and CDR2 from the germline V gene are SGHRS and YFSETQ. The clonotype comes from a human donor in a cohort sampled during active COVID-19. Sequencing input: peripheral blood. The chain links TRBV5-1 to TRBJ2-1; 9 bases are shared with TRBD2. The CDR3 here is CASSLWLAGTSYNEQFF. For the CDR3, the DNA is TGCGCCAGCAGCTTGTGGCTAGCGGGAACATCCTACAATGAGCAGTTCTTC.